Listed below are T cell receptor beta chains from one sample, sequenced in a study of T-cell reconstitution after alpha-beta-depleted transplantation in children. TCRdb redid the calling of the PCR reads with MiXCR, one entry per CDR3 protein. This table has fewer than 350,000 distinct CDR3 sequences, under 14% appearing once. The sample here was peripheral blood, taken 180 days after TCRalphabeta/CD19-depleted stem cell transplant. Source of these receptors: a male patient aged 2 to 10 who had a stem cell transplant for chronic granulomatous disease, so the T cells may come from the graft donor. The CDR3 runs from the conserved cysteine through the conserved F or W. D genes are given only for firm matches. A row's size may be missing; if present it is once, few, many or a size class.

V	J	size	D	CDR3	DNA
TRBV12-3/TRBV12-4	TRBJ2-3	many	TRBD2	CASSLAGGSGTDTQYF	TGTGCCAGCAGTTTAGCGGGCGGGAGCGGCACAGATACGCAGTATTTT
TRBV20-1	TRBJ2-3	.	TRBD2	CSAELAGVWDTQYF	TGCAGTGCTGAACTAGCGGGAGTATGGGATACGCAGTATTTT
TRBV21-1	TRBJ2-2	many	.	CASSRGACPGELFF	TGTGCCAGCAGCAGGGGGGCGTGCCCCGGGGAGCTGTTTTTT
TRBV24-1	TRBJ2-5	many	.	CATSDSETQYF	TGTGCCACCAGTGATTCGGAGACCCAGTACTTC
TRBV10-3	TRBJ2-2	.	TRBD2	CAITASGSFTGELFF	TGTGCCATCACTGCTAGCGGGTCCTTCACCGGGGAGCTGTTTTTT
TRBV5-1	TRBJ2-1	many	TRBD2	CASSTILAGAYNEQFF	TGCGCCAGCAGCACCATTTTAGCGGGGGCCTACAATGAGCAGTTCTTC
TRBV6-2/TRBV6-3	TRBJ2-7	many	.	CASTEGRPYEQYF	TGTGCCAGCACCGAGGGACGACCCTACGAGCAGTACTTC
TRBV7-2	TRBJ2-3	.	TRBD1	CASSQSRGRGDTQYF	TGTGCCAGCAGCCAATCAAGGGGGCGAGGAGATACGCAGTATTTT
TRBV13	TRBJ2-5	.	TRBD1	CASSYRGITETQYF	TGTGCCAGCAGCTACAGGGGGATCACGGAGACCCAGTACTTC
TRBV5-6	TRBJ2-7	.	.	CAISPGLLCGEQYF	TGTGCCATCAGCCCGGGGCTCCTCTGTGGGGAGCAGTACTTC
TRBV20-1	TRBJ2-7	many	TRBD1	CSALGTGGYYEQYF	TGCAGTGCACTTGGGACAGGGGGTTACTACGAGCAGTACTTC
TRBV5-1	TRBJ2-7	many	.	CASSLEAGYEQYF	TGCGCCAGCAGCTTGGAGGCAGGGTACGAGCAGTACTTC
TRBV4-1	TRBJ2-4	many	TRBD1	CASSVTQGVGNIQYF	TGCGCCAGCAGCGTAACACAGGGGGTAGGCAACATTCAGTACTTC
TRBV20-1	TRBJ1-2	many	.	CSASTGLYGYTF	TGCAGTGCTAGTACAGGGCTATATGGCTACACCTTC